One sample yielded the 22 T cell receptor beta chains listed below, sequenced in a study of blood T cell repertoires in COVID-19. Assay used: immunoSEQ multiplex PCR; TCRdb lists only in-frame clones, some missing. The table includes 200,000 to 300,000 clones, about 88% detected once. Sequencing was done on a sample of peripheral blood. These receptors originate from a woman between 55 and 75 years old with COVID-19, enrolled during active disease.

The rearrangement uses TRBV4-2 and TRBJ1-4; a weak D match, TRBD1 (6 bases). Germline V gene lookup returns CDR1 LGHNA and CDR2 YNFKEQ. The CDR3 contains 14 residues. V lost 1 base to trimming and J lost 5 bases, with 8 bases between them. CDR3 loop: CASSQGTANEKLFF. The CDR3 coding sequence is TGTGCCAGCAGCCAAGGGACAGCGAATGAAAAACTGTTTTTT.

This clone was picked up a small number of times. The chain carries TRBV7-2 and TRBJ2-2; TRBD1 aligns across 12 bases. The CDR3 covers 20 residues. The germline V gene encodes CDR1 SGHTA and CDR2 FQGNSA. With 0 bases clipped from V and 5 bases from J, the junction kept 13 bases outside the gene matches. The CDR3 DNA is TGTGCCAGCAGCTTAGCCGGGACAGGGGGCTCTAAATTCGTAACCGGGGAGCTGTTTTTT. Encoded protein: CASSLAGTGGSKFVTGELFF.

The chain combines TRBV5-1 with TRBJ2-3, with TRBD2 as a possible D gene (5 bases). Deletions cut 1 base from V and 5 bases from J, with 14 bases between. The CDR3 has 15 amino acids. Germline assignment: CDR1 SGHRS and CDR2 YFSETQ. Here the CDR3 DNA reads TGCGCCAGCAGCTTGTGGCCCCAGCGGAAAGATACGCAGTATTTT. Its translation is CASSLWPQRKDTQYF. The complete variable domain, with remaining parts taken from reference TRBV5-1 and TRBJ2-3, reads KAGVTQTPRYLIKTRGQQVTLSCSPISGHRSVSWYQQTPGQGLQFLFEYFSETQRNKGNFPGRFSGRQFSNSRSEMNVSTLELGDSALYLCASSLWPQRKDTQYFGPGTRLTVL.

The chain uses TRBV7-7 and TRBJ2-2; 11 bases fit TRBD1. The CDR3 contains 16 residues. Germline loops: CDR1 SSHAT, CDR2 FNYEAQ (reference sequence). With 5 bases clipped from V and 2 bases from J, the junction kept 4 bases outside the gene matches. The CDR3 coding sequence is TGTGCCAGCAGCCCGAGGACAGGGGGCAACACCGGGGAGCTGTTTTTT. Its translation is CASSPRTGGNTGELFF.

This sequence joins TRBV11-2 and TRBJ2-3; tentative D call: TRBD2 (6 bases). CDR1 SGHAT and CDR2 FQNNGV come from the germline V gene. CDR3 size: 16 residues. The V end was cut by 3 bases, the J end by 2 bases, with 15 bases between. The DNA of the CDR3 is TGTGCCAGCAGCTTGGCTAGCGCGTTCTACACAGATACGCAGTATTTT. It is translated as CASSLASAFYTDTQYF.

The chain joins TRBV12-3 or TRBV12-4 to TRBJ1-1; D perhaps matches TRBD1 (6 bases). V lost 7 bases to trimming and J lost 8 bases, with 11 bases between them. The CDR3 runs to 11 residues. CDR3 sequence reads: CASTPGGEAFF. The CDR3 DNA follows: TGTGCCAGCACCCCGGGGGGCGAAGCTTTCTTT.

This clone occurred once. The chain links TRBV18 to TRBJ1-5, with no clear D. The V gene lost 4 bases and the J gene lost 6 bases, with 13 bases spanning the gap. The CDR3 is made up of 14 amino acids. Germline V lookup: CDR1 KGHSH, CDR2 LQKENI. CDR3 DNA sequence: TGTGCCAGCTCACGACGGGGTGTCGGTCAGCCCCAGCATTTT. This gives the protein CASSRRGVGQPQHF.

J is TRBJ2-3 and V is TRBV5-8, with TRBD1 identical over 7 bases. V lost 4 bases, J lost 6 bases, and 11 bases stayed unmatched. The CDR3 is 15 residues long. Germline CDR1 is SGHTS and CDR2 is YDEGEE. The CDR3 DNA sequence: TGTGCCAGCAGCCAAACAGGGGCCACGGGGGATACGCAGTATTTT. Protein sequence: CASSQTGATGDTQYF.

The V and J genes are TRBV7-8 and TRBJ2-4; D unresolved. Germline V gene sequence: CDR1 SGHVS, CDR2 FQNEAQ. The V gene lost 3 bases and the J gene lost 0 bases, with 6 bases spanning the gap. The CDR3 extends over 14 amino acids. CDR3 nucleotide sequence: TGTGCCAGCAGCTTTGGTAGAGCCAAAAACATTCAGTACTTC. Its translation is CASSFGRAKNIQYF.

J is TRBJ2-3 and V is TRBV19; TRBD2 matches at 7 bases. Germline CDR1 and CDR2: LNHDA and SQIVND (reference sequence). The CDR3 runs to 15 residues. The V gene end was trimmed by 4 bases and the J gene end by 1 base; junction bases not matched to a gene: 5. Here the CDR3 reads CASSKSGTGTDTQYF. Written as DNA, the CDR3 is TGTGCCAGTAGTAAAAGCGGGACCGGCACAGATACGCAGTATTTT. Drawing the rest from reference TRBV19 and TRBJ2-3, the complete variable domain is DGGITQSPKYLFRKEGQNVTLSCEQNLNHDAMYWYRQDPGQGLRLIYYSQIVNDFQKGDIAEGYSVSREKKESFPLTVTSAQKNPTAFYLCASSKSGTGTDTQYFGPGTRLTVL.

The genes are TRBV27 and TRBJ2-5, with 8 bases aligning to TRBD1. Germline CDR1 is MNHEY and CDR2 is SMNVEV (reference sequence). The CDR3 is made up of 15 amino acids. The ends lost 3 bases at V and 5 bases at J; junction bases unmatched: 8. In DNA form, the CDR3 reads TGTGCCAGCAGTTTTCCCCTCGGGGACAGGGAGACCCAGTACTTC. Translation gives CASSFPLGDRETQYF.

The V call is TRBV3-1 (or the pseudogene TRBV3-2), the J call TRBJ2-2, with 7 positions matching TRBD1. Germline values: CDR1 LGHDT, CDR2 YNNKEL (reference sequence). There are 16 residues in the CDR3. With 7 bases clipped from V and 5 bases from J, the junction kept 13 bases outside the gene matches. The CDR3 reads CASNPSVGGRTGELFF. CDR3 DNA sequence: TGTGCCAGCAATCCAAGTGTAGGGGGCCGGACCGGGGAGCTGTTTTTT.

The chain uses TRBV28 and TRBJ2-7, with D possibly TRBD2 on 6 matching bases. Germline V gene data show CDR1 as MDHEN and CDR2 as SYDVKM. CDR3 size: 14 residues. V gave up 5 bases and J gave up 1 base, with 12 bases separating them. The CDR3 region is CASSPGEISYEQYF. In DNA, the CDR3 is TGTGCCAGCAGTCCGGGGGAGATATCCTACGAGCAGTACTTC.

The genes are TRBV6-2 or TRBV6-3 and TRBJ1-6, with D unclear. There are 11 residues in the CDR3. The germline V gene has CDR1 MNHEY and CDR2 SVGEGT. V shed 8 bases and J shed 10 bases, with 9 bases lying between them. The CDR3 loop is CASGPRSPLHF. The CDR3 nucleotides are TGTGCCAGCGGCCCCCGGTCACCCCTCCACTTT.

The DNA of the CDR3 is TGTGCCTGGAGTATTGGACAGGGCCTTAATGAAAAACTGTTTTTT. Residues: CAWSIGQGLNEKLFF. The chain employs TRBV30 and TRBJ1-4, with 8 nucleotides matching TRBD1. The ends lost 2 bases at V and 4 bases at J; junction bases unmatched: 6. The germline gives CDR1 GTSNPN, CDR2 SVGIG (reference sequence). The CDR3 has 15 residues.

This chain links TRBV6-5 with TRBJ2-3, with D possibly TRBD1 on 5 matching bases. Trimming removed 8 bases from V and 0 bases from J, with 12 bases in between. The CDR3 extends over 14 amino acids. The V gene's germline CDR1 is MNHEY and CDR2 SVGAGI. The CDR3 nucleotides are TGTGCCAGCCACGGAAGGGGTAGCACAGATACGCAGTATTTT. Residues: CASHGRGSTDTQYF.

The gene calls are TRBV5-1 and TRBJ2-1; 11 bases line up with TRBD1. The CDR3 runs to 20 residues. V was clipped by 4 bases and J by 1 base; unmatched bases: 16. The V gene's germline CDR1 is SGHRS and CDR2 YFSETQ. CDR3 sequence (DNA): TGCGCCAGCAGCCGGGGATCGCCGGGACAGGGGGTAGGTTCCTACAATGAGCAGTTCTTC. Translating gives CASSRGSPGQGVGSYNEQFF.

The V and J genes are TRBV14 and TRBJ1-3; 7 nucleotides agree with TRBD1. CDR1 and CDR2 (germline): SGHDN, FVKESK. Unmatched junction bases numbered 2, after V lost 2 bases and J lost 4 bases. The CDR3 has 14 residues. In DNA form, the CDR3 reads TGTGCCAGCAGCCAACCGACAGGGGGAAACACCATATATTTT. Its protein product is CASSQPTGGNTIYF.

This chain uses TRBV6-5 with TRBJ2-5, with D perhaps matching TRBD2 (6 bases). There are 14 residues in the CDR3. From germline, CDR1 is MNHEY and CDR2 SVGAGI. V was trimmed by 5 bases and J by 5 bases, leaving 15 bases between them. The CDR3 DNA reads TGTGCCAGCAGTCCCTCTAGCGCTGGGGAGACCCAGTACTTC. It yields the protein CASSPSSAGETQYF.

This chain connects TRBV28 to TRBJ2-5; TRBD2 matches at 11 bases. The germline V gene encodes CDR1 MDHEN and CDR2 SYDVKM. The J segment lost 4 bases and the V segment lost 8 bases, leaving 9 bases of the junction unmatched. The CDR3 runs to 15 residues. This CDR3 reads CASVLAGGPGETQYF. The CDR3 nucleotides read TGTGCCAGCGTATTAGCGGGAGGGCCAGGAGAGACCCAGTACTTC. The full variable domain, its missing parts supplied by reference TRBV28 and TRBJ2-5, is DVKVTQSSRYLVKRTGEKVFLECVQDMDHENMFWYRQDPGLGLRLIYFSYDVKMKEKGDIPEGYSVSREKKERFSLILESASTNQTSMYLCASVLAGGPGETQYFGPGTRLLVL.

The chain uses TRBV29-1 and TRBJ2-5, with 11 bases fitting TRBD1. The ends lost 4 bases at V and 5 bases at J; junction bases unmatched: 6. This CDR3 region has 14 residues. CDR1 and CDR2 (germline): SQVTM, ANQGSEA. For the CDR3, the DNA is TGCAGCGTTGCTTGGACAGGGGGCGCGGAGACCCAGTACTTC. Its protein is CSVAWTGGAETQYF.

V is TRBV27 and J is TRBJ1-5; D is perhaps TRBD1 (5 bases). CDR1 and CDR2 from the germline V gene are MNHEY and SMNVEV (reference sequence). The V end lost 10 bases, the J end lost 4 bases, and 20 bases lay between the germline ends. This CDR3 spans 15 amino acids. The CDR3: CATRSLGATNQPQHF. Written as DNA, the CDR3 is TGTGCCACCCGTTCTTTAGGGGCGACTAATCAGCCCCAGCATTTT.